Following are 4 T cell receptor beta chains from one sample sequenced in a study of blood T cells in healthy people across ages. For the second PCR, which ran for about 6 to 11 cycles, a sample-barcoded 5' primer and a J-beta primer mix were used. TCRdb independently ran MiXCR on the 5' RACE reads; one entry per CDR3 protein. The sample holds a few hundred thousand distinct CDR3 sequences, about 25% seen once. This same sample was also taken into another study, of T cells of mothers and their children.

Sequencing used blood. These receptor sequences come from a boy aged 2 to 9 in good health.

This clonotype was counted a single time. The chain has TRBV27 and TRBJ1-1; 10 bases are shared with TRBD1. In germline, CDR1 is MNHEY, CDR2 SMNVEV (reference sequence). The V and J ends lost 5 bases and 6 bases, in that order; junction bases with no gene match: 6. The CDR3 totals 14 residues. The CDR3 nucleotides read TGTGCCAGCAGTAGGACAGGGGGTGGGGCTGAAGCTTTCTTT. Translation: CASSRTGGGAEAFF.

The chain couples TRBV24-1 to TRBJ2-5; 7 nucleotides align to TRBD2. The CDR3 runs to 16 residues. Looked up from germline, CDR1 is KGHDR and CDR2 is SFDVKD. Trimming took 1 base from V and 5 from J; bases not matched to a gene: 9. CDR3 sequence: CATSDFNLAVGETQYF. The CDR3 DNA reads as TGTGCCACCAGTGATTTTAACCTAGCGGTGGGGGAGACCCAGTACTTC.

The table lists this clonotype with a few counts. V gene TRBV9 combines with J gene TRBJ1-4; D is undetermined. V was pared by 4 bases and J by 8 bases, with 21 bases between. This CDR3 has 16 residues. Germline V gives CDR1 SGDLS, CDR2 YYNGEE. The CDR3 loop is CASSPRWGSVGEKLFF. CDR3 coding DNA: TGTGCCAGCAGCCCGCGATGGGGATCAGTGGGGGAAAAACTGTTTTTT.

V gene TRBV6-5 combines with J gene TRBJ1-1, with a possible D match to TRBD1 (5 bases). V lost 6 bases to trimming and J lost 0 bases, with 20 bases between them. The CDR3 runs 17 residues. Germline V CDR1 and CDR2: MNHEY, SVGAGI. DNA for the CDR3: TGTGCCAGCAGCTACCGTGGGGACCGTATCATGAACACTGAAGCTTTCTTT. Protein product: CASSYRGDRIMNTEAFF.